These 13 T cell receptor beta chains were all obtained from the same sample, sequenced in a study of T cell changes during pregnancy in multiple sclerosis. The assay was immunoSEQ multiplex PCR, and TCRdb's table has in-frame clones only and misses some. The table has roughly 38,000 clones, roughly 91% seen once. The sequenced sample was CD4+ T cells from peripheral blood mononuclear cells, obtained in the third trimester of pregnancy. Receptors were obtained from a female donor with multiple sclerosis, enrolled in a pregnancy study.

V gene TRBV11-3 combines with J gene TRBJ1-1, with D possibly matching TRBD1 (6 bases). The CDR3 runs to 15 residues. V dropped 4 bases and J dropped 1 base, with 13 bases sitting between them. CDR1 and CDR2 from the germline V gene are SGHNT and YENEEA. The CDR3 loop reads CASSSGQTQNTEAFF. The CDR3 DNA reads TGTGCCAGCAGCTCAGGACAGACCCAGAACACTGAAGCTTTCTTT.

This chain connects TRBV9 to TRBJ2-2; the D is unclear. Germline loops: CDR1 SGDLS, CDR2 YYNGEE. V was clipped by 0 bases and J by 6 bases, with 3 bases between them. The CDR3 contains 12 residues. CDR3 amino acids: CASSVVSGELFF. The CDR3 coding sequence is TGTGCCAGCAGCGTAGTATCCGGGGAGCTGTTTTTT.

The V and J genes are TRBV20-1 and TRBJ2-5; D unclear. The CDR3 contains 11 residues. The germline CDR1 and CDR2 sequences are DFQATT and SNEGSKA (reference sequence). V lost 1 base and J 5 bases, leaving 5 bases between the germline ends. The CDR3 spells CSARVLETQYF. CDR3 DNA: TGCAGTGCTAGAGTCTTGGAGACCCAGTACTTC.

Only one count was recorded for this clone. The V gene is TRBV28, the J gene TRBJ1-2, with D tentatively TRBD1 (6 bases). Germline CDR1 MDHEN, CDR2 SYDVKM. Trimming removed 3 bases at V and 4 bases at J, with 9 bases between. The CDR3 has 13 amino acids. In DNA, the CDR3 is TGTGCCAGCAGTTTCGGGGACATCTATGGCTACACCTTC. It yields the protein CASSFGDIYGYTF.

The chain has TRBV4-3 and TRBJ1-1; no definite D call. Trimming left V 2 bases short and J 4 bases short, with 14 bases between. The V gene's germline CDR1 is LGHNA and CDR2 YSLEER. The CDR3 is 15 residues long. CDR3 DNA sequence: TGCGCCAGCAGCCAATTCCACGGGGTGGGCACTGAAGCTTTCTTT. Translated: CASSQFHGVGTEAFF.

The J gene is TRBJ2-1, the V gene TRBV19; 8 nucleotides match TRBD2. Losses at the gene ends were 2 bases for V and 3 bases for J; bases not matched to a gene: 6. This CDR3 is built from 16 residues. Looked up from germline, CDR1 is LNHDA and CDR2 is SQIVND (reference sequence). Written as DNA, the CDR3 is TGTGCCAGTAGTATATCACTAGCGGTCCTCTACAATGAGCAGTTCTTC. As protein: CASSISLAVLYNEQFF.

This clone was counted once. CDR3 protein: CASSEHSSGGAGETQYF. As DNA, the CDR3 is TGTGCCAGCAGCGAACACTCTAGCGGGGGGGCCGGAGAGACCCAGTACTTC. The rearrangement joins TRBV9 to TRBJ2-5; 12 bases agree with TRBD2. The CDR3 is made up of 17 amino acids. After removal of 3 bases from V and 4 bases from J, the junction contained 10 bases not matched to a gene. Germline CDR1 and CDR2: SGDLS and YYNGEE.

This sequence joins TRBV7-2 and TRBJ1-1; D not certain. The V end was cut by 7 bases, the J end by 1 base, with 19 bases between. The CDR3 totals 16 residues. The V gene's germline CDR1 is SGHTA and CDR2 FQGNSA. CDR3 nucleotides: TGTGCCAGCAATTCACCCCGTCAGGAACAGAACACTGAAGCTTTCTTT. Translating gives CASNSPRQEQNTEAFF.

DNA for the CDR3: TGTGCCAGCAGCCCCCAAGGGGGTGGCTACACCTTC. Encoded protein: CASSPQGGGYTF. The chain recombines TRBV7-9 with TRBJ1-2; possibly TRBD1 for D (6 bases). The ends were cut back, 5 bases at V and 7 bases at J, with 11 bases in the middle. Looked up from germline, CDR1 is SEHNR and CDR2 is FQNEAQ (reference sequence). CDR3 size: 12 residues.

This clone is a singleton in its sample. The V gene is TRBV18, the J gene TRBJ2-3; possibly TRBD1 for D (6 bases). CDR3 length: 15 residues. CDR1 is KGHSH, CDR2 LQKENI, per germline. V lost 3 bases to trimming and J lost 1 base, with 11 bases between them. In nucleotides, the CDR3 is TGTGCCAGCTCACCCTGGAAGGGGGGCACAGATACGCAGTATTTT. Amino acids: CASSPWKGGTDTQYF.

The gene calls are TRBV4-1 and TRBJ2-3; 7 positions agree with TRBD2. From germline, CDR1 is MGHRA and CDR2 YSYEKL. The CDR3 is 15 residues long. V trimming: 8 bases; J trimming: 4 bases; junction bases outside the gene matches: 12. The CDR3 nucleotides are TGCGCCAGCCTCCGGGGGGAGGGCCTCGCAGATACGCAGTATTTT. Its translation: CASLRGEGLADTQYF.

The rearrangement joins TRBV9 to TRBJ2-7; D unresolved. The V and J ends lost 3 bases and 2 bases respectively, with 12 bases between them. The CDR3 extends over 14 amino acids. Germline loops: CDR1 SGDLS, CDR2 YYNGEE. The CDR3 DNA sequence: TGTGCCAGCAGCGCAGACTCGATTCCCTACGAGCAGTACTTC. Translated: CASSADSIPYEQYF.

V usage is TRBV10-3 and J usage is TRBJ2-1, with a weak D call TRBD1 (5 bases). The V gene's germline CDR1 is ENHRY and CDR2 SYGVKD. This CDR3 is built from 11 residues. Trimming took 4 bases from V and 13 from J, leaving 11 bases between them. The CDR3 bases are TGTGCCATCAGTGCTGGGGCTTCCCAGTTCTTC. Its translation: CAISAGASQFF.